The clone carrying this T cell receptor beta chain was observed a single time. No antigen is known for it. This sample is part of a study of blood T cells in healthy people across ages. Study conclusions and caveats: When set beside aged donors, long-lived donors presented more naive CD4+ cells and higher diversity. The study regarded diversity estimates from one million T cells as underestimates.

There are 15 residues in the CDR3. V trimming: 5 bases; J trimming: 5 bases; junction bases outside the gene matches: 11. The germline V gene encodes CDR1 SGHRS and CDR2 YFSETQ. Primers used in a second PCR of roughly 7 to 11 cycles were a sample-barcoded 5' primer and a J-beta primer mix. One entry per CDR3 protein, called by TCRdb with MiXCR from the 5' RACE reads. The sample yields 910,000 or so distinct CDR3 sequences, roughly 51% seen once. The authors extracted at least 5 micrograms of total RNA per sample. This chain links TRBV5-1 with TRBJ1-1; 8 bases align to TRBD1. The TCR originated in an older woman in good health. Source material: blood. CDR3 DNA sequence: TGCGCCAGCAGTTATAACAGGGGGACGAAGACTGAAGCTTTCTTT. As protein: CASSYNRGTKTEAFF.